This T cell receptor beta chain came from a study of beta chain features in type 1 diabetes. The CDR3 contains 13 residues. Germline CDR1 is GTSNPN and CDR2 is SVGIG (reference sequence). V was shortened by 3 bases and J by 3 bases, with 12 bases between the two germline ends. Study results and caveats: Type 1 diabetes patients showed fewer insertions and more deletions at VDJ junctions. The naive, central memory and Treg TCRB repertoires showed an apparent similarity that was greater among patients than among healthy donors. The study found moderately but significantly shorter TCRB CDR3s in all four CD4+ subsets of Type 1 diabetes patients.

Note on this clone: Its antigen is currently unknown.

Reverse transcribing all isolated RNA meant expressed TCRB transcripts were sequenced. Clones were sequenced by immunoSEQ multiplex PCR, and TCRdb holds only the in-frame ones, with some missing. The sample contains more than 250,000 clones, approximately 25% of which appear only once. The TCR was taken from a woman between 25 and 40 years old with type 1 diabetes. Material for sequencing was naive CD4+ T cells from blood. The V gene is TRBV30, the J gene TRBJ2-7; D not resolved. Written as DNA, the CDR3 is TGTGCCTGGAGCTTTCTGGAGAACTACGAGCAGTACTTC. This translates into CAWSFLENYEQYF. Supplemented by reference TRBV30 and TRBJ2-7, the full variable domain reads SQTIHQWPATLVQPVGSPLSLECTVEGTSNPNLYWYRQAAGRGLQLLFYSVGIGQISSEVPQNLSASRPQDRQFILSSKKLLLSDSGFYLCAWSFLENYEQYFGPGTRLTVT.